The present TCR beta chain was sequenced within a study of graft-versus-host responses after intestinal transplantation. Study-level background: Recipients uniformly received anti-thymocyte globulin induction, followed by tacrolimus and steroids for roughly three years.

Plates contained approximately 200,000 CFSE-labeled responder cells and approximately 200,000 irradiated, violet-dye-labeled stimulator cells. The table came from immunoSEQ multiplex PCR; TCRdb's copy has only in-frame clones and leaves some out. The sample lists 6,000 to 7,500 clones, about 33% seen once, with less than 4.5% in the top ten. V dropped 3 bases and J dropped 2; count of bases not matched to a gene: 0. The CDR3 is 15 residues long. In germline, CDR1 is SGHRS, CDR2 YFSETQ. This clone was picked up a small number of times. Notes on the study in general: Allograft clonal ratios (graft-versus-host to host-versus-graft) were high in patients who had graft-donor T cell macrochimerism. HvG clone declines early post-transplant were associated with peak circulating GvH levels. Marrow from the recipient contained GvH clones, some of which had appeared first in ileum or blood.

This receptor was identified in a human patient who was an organ donor for intestinal transplantation. The gene calls are TRBV5-1 and TRBJ2-1; the match to TRBD2 covers 12 bases. The sequencing used alloreactive CD8+ T cells from a mixed lymphocyte reaction culture, collected before transplantation. The subset: CFSE-low proliferating T cells sorted from approximately 6-day pre-transplant mixed lymphocyte reaction (GvH or HvG direction). This chain's CDR3 is CASSWTSGTYNEQFF. The CDR3 DNA follows: TGCGCCAGCAGCTGGACTAGCGGGACCTACAATGAGCAGTTCTTC.